The clone carrying this T cell receptor (beta chain) has a handful of counts. The antigen is not known. These data come from a study of cytomegalovirus exposure and HLA in healthy donors. The wider study: As an earlier analysis found, around 170 million T cells yielded about 120 million unique TCR beta sequences.

The study, taken as a whole, reports: Within an earlier analysis, most TCR beta V segments proved productive either about 87% or about 30% of the time.

With 60 Vbeta and 13 Jbeta primers, the PCR was carried out. The protocol was immunoSEQ multiplex PCR, while the TCRdb copy is restricted to in-frame clones and leaves out a portion. The data hold some 250,000 clones, with 82% observed a single time. The sequencing input was PBMCs. The sequence came from a woman aged 40 to 50 in good health and CMV-seropositive.

CDR3 residues: CASSLSAGSSYEQYF. CDR3 DNA: TGTGCCAGCAGTTTAAGTGCGGGAAGCTCCTACGAGCAGTACTTC. The gene calls are TRBV28 and TRBJ2-7; maybe TRBD2 (6 bases). The CDR3 runs 15 residues. Germline CDR1 reads MDHEN; CDR2 reads SYDVKM. Trimming took off 2 bases at V and 0 bases at J, with 11 bases between the two ends.